The next 12 T cell receptor beta chains were all read from a single sample in a study of T cells in Graves' hyperthyroidism and ophthalmopathy. Template material for amplifying TCR beta CDR3 regions consisted of RNA transcripts. A first-round RT-PCR of the TCR CDR3 used the HTBI primer set. One entry per CDR3 protein results from TCRdb running MiXCR on the multiplex PCR reads. The repertoire holds 460,000 or so distinct CDR3 sequences, with roughly an eighth as singletons. The specimen was blood. The receptors derive from a woman between 18 and 29 years old with Graves' hyperthyroidism.

This clonotype has ten or more counts. The V gene is TRBV2, the J gene TRBJ1-1; 7 bases align to TRBD1. The trim removed 10 bases at V and 0 bases at J, leaving 5 bases unmatched. Germline CDR1 SNHLY, CDR2 FYNNEI. This CDR3 has 13 residues. The CDR3 spells CATKGQLNTEAFF. CDR3 DNA: TGTGCCACCAAGGGACAGTTGAACACTGAAGCTTTCTTT.

This clonotype was recorded a few times. The V call is TRBV7-9, the J call TRBJ2-1, with D unclear. Looked up from germline, CDR1 is SEHNR and CDR2 is FQNEAQ (reference sequence). The CDR3 has 13 residues. Trimming took 3 bases from V and 4 from J, leaving 7 bases between them. In nucleotides, the CDR3 is TGTGCCAGCAGCTTTGCCGTTTACAATGAGCAGTTCTTC. Translating gives CASSFAVYNEQFF.

Ten or more counts support this clonotype. This chain uses TRBV6-5 with TRBJ1-2, with D possibly being TRBD1 (6 bases). The V and J ends lost 0 bases and 6 bases respectively, with 8 bases between them. CDR1 is MNHEY, CDR2 SVGAGI, per germline. The CDR3 is 13 residues long. The CDR3 reads CASSYSGGHGYTF. CDR3 nucleotide sequence: TGTGCCAGCAGTTACTCCGGGGGGCATGGCTACACCTTC.

The CDR3 region has the DNA TGTGCCAGTAGTATCCAGGGGCTAGTCGGTGAGCAGTTCTTC. Amino acid sequence: CASSIQGLVGEQFF. The chain employs TRBV19 and TRBJ2-1, with D possibly matching TRBD1 (6 bases). V lost 3 bases and J 9 bases, leaving 15 bases between the germline ends. CDR1 is LNHDA, CDR2 SQIVND, per germline (reference sequence). The CDR3 is made up of 14 amino acids. Supplemented by reference TRBV19 and TRBJ2-1, the full variable domain reads DGGITQSPKYLFRKEGQNVTLSCEQNLNHDAMYWYRQDPGQGLRLIYYSQIVNDFQKGDIAEGYSVSREKKESFPLTVTSAQKNPTAFYLCASSIQGLVGEQFFGPGTRLTVL.

This clonotype was observed many times. The chain combines TRBV20-1 with TRBJ2-3; 9 nucleotides agree with TRBD2. V trimming: 3 bases; J trimming: 4 bases; junction bases outside the gene matches: 11. The CDR3 loop spans 16 amino acids. Germline values: CDR1 DFQATT, CDR2 SNEGSKA (reference sequence). This CDR3 is CSARAPGLAFPDTQYF. The CDR3 bases are TGCAGTGCTAGGGCGCCGGGACTAGCTTTCCCAGATACGCAGTATTTT.

This clonotype was detected ten times or more. The chain uses TRBV10-3 and TRBJ2-7; D possibly uses TRBD1 or TRBD2 (5 bases each). This CDR3 region has 16 residues. The germline V and J ends were trimmed by 0 bases and 2 bases, with 14 bases remaining between them. Germline V gene data show CDR1 as ENHRY and CDR2 as SYGVKD. CDR3 region: CAISESGSLGAYEQYV. The CDR3 nucleotides are TGTGCCATCAGTGAGTCGGGGAGTCTGGGGGCCTACGAGCAGTACGTC.

This clonotype was recorded at least ten times. This chain uses TRBV20-1 with TRBJ1-1; 7 nucleotides line up with TRBD1. CDR1 and CDR2 (germline): DFQATT, SNEGSKA (reference sequence). The CDR3 is 13 residues long. Germline trimming cut 3 bases from V and 5 bases from J; bases unmatched to any gene: 6. This chain's CDR3 is CSARAGGKTEAFF. CDR3 nucleotides: TGCAGTGCTAGGGCAGGGGGTAAGACTGAAGCTTTCTTT.

This clonotype was seen a handful of times. J is TRBJ2-2 and V is TRBV9; D remains ambiguous. This CDR3 comprises 14 residues. V dropped 3 bases and J dropped 6 bases, with 12 bases sitting between them. From germline, CDR1 is SGDLS and CDR2 YYNGEE. This chain's CDR3 is CASSAPTAAGELFF. CDR3 coding DNA: TGTGCCAGCAGCGCACCGACGGCCGCCGGGGAGCTGTTTTTT.

This clonotype was seen many times. The chain uses TRBV7-2 and TRBJ2-5, with D uncertain. Germline assignment: CDR1 SGHTA and CDR2 FQGNSA. The CDR3 sequence is 12 residues long. Trimming pared 1 base from V and 4 bases from J, leaving 4 bases between. The DNA for the CDR3 is TGTGCCAGCAGCTTAGTGACAGAGACCCAGTACTTC. As protein: CASSLVTETQYF.

The V gene is TRBV9, the J gene TRBJ1-5; 7 nucleotides agree with TRBD1. Germline V gives CDR1 SGDLS, CDR2 YYNGEE. This CDR3 contains 16 residues. V lost 9 bases to trimming and J lost 0 bases; unmatched junction nucleotides: 12. The CDR3 sequence is CANQGGRSYSNQPQHF. CDR3 coding DNA: TGTGCCAACCAGGGGGGCAGGTCGTATAGCAATCAGCCCCAGCATTTT.

The chain recombines TRBV4-1 with TRBJ2-7, with 10 positions matching TRBD2. CDR1 is MGHRA, CDR2 YSYEKL, per germline. The CDR3 has 15 amino acids. The V segment lost 3 bases and the J segment 2 bases; nucleotides outside the gene matches: 4. CDR3 DNA sequence: TGCGCCAGCAGCCAGGGACTAGCGACCACCTACGAGCAGTACGTC. It codes for CASSQGLATTYEQYV.

The rearrangement uses TRBV24-1 and TRBJ1-2; TRBD1 matches at 7 bases. The CDR3 contains 16 residues. V was pared by 4 bases and J by 0 bases, with 7 bases of the junction left unmatched. Germline V gives CDR1 KGHDR, CDR2 SFDVKD. This CDR3 is CATSEVRGRANYGYTF. In DNA form, the CDR3 reads TGTGCCACCAGTGAAGTAAGGGGGCGAGCTAACTATGGCTACACCTTC.